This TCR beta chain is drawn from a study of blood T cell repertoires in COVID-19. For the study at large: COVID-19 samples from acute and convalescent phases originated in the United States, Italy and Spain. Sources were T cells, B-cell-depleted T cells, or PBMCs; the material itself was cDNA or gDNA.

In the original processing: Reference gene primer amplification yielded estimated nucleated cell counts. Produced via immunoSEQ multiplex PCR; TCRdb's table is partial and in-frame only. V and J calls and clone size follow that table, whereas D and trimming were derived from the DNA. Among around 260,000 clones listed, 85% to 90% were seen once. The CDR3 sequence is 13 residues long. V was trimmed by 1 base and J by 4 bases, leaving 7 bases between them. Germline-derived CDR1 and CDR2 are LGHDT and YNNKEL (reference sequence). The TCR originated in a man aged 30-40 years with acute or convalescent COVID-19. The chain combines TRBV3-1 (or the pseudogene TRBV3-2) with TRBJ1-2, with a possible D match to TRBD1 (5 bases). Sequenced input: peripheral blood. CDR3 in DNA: TGTGCCAGCAGCCAAGGTGGGGCCTATGGCTACACCTTC. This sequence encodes CASSQGGAYGYTF.